The 2 T cell receptor beta chains below all came from one sample that was sequenced in a study of cytomegalovirus exposure and HLA in healthy donors. This PCR relied on a set of 60 Vbeta primers and 13 Jbeta primers. Clones were read by immunoSEQ multiplex PCR, and TCRdb kept only the in-frame ones, dropping some. The table shows 150,000 or so clones, with over 75% occurring only once. The sample comprised PBMCs. The receptors come from a male donor in good health and CMV-seropositive.

The table lists this clone with a few counts. The rearrangement uses TRBV7-2 and TRBJ1-2; D is perhaps TRBD1 (6 bases). This CDR3 has 15 residues. Germline loops: CDR1 SGHTA, CDR2 FQGNSA. V was pared by 1 base and J by 8 bases, with 17 bases between. As DNA, the CDR3 is TGTGCCAGCAGCTTAGGTGACAGGCCAAGGGTAGGCTACACCTTC. Protein: CASSLGDRPRVGYTF. Looking up the rest from reference TRBV7-2 and TRBJ1-2 gives the full variable domain: GAGVSQSPSNKVTEKGKDVELRCDPISGHTALYWYRQSLGQGLEFLIYFQGNSAPDKSGLPSDRFSAERTGGSVSTLTIQRTQQEDSAVYLCASSLGDRPRVGYTFGSGTRLTVV.

The CDR3 reads CASSLRAQGRTNTGELFF. DNA of the CDR3: TGTGCCAGCAGCCTAAGGGCGCAGGGTCGTACGAACACCGGGGAGCTGTTTTTT. The chain recombines TRBV7-3 with TRBJ2-2, with TRBD1 as a possible D gene (5 bases). Germline CDR1 is SGHTA and CDR2 is FQGTGA. This CDR3 contains 18 residues. V lost 5 bases and J lost 0, with 19 bases in between.